The 5 T cell receptor beta chains given below trace back to one sample, sequenced in a study of cytomegalovirus exposure and HLA in healthy donors. 13 Jbeta primers and 60 Vbeta primers were used for the PCR. The method was immunoSEQ multiplex PCR; TCRdb's version includes in-frame clones alone and lacks a portion of them. The sample carries about 160,000 clones, more than 60% recorded once. Sequenced sample: PBMCs. These receptor sequences come from a man between 40 and 49 years old in good health and CMV-seronegative.

The chain uses TRBV13 and TRBJ2-3, with D unclear. The ends were cut back, 2 bases at V and 2 bases at J, with 14 bases in the middle. CDR1 and CDR2 from the germline V gene are PRHDT and FYEKMQ (reference sequence). This CDR3 comprises 16 residues. CDR3 nucleotides: TGTGCCAGCAGCTTAAAGGTAACTAAAGCCACAGATACGCAGTATTTT. Its translation: CASSLKVTKATDTQYF.

This clone came up a few times. The genes are TRBV5-6 and TRBJ2-7; TRBD2 might be the D (7 bases). Looked up from germline, CDR1 is SGHDT and CDR2 is YYEEEE. The CDR3 consists of 12 residues. V was clipped by 2 bases and J by 6 bases, with 9 bases between them. CDR3 DNA: TGTGCCAGCAGCTTAGGGGGGGGCGAGCAGTACTTC. It specifies CASSLGGGEQYF.

The gene calls are TRBV4-1 and TRBJ1-2; D possibly corresponds to TRBD1 (6 bases). Germline V gene lookup returns CDR1 MGHRA and CDR2 YSYEKL. V was shortened by 0 bases and J by 4 bases, with 12 bases between the two germline ends. This CDR3 has 15 amino acids. The CDR3: CASSQDGTGTYGYTF. The CDR3 DNA is TGCGCCAGCAGCCAAGATGGTACAGGGACCTATGGCTACACCTTC.

CDR3 DNA: TGTGCCAGCGGCGGGGGGCACGTCTATGGCTACACCTTC. It yields the protein CASGGGHVYGYTF. The rearrangement uses TRBV5-6 and TRBJ1-2; D may be TRBD1 (6 bases). V dropped 7 bases and J dropped 4 bases, with 14 bases sitting between them. The CDR3 is made up of 13 amino acids. Germline CDR1 reads SGHDT; CDR2 reads YYEEEE.

The J gene is TRBJ2-1, the V gene TRBV6-5; 7 nucleotides line up with TRBD1. This CDR3 region has 13 residues. Trimming took 9 bases from V and 6 from J; bases not matched to a gene: 8. Germline lookup yields CDR1 MNHEY and CDR2 SVGAGI. The CDR3: CASKRDSVNEQFF. The CDR3 bases are TGTGCCAGTAAACGGGACAGCGTCAATGAGCAGTTCTTC.